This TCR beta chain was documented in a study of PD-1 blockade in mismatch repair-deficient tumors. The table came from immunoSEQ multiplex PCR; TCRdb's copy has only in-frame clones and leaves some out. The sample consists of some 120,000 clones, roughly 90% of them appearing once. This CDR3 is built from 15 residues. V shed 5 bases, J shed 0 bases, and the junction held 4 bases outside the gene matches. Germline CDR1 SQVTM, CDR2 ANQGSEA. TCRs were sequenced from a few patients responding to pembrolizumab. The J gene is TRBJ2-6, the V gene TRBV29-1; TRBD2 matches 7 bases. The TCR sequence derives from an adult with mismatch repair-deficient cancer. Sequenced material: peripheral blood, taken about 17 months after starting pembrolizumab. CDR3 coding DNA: TGCAGCGTTCAGGGACTAAACTCTGGGGCCAACGTCCTGACTTTC. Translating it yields CSVQGLNSGANVLTF. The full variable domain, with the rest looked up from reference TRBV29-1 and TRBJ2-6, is SAVISQKPSRDICQRGTSLTIQCQVDSQVTMMFWYRQQPGQSLTLIATANQGSEATYESGFVIDKFPISRPNLTFSTLTVSNMSPEDSSIYLCSVQGLNSGANVLTFGAGSRLTVL.